Listed below are T cell receptor beta chains from one sample, sequenced in a study of T cells after yellow fever vaccination. MiXCR was run by TCRdb on the 5' RACE reads, yielding one entry per CDR3 protein. The repertoire consists of about 330,000 distinct CDR3 sequences, with around 8.1% occurring once and the leading ten covering approximately 18%. This material consisted of PBMCs, taken roughly 47 days after the first yellow fever vaccination. The receptors were gathered from a man aged 18 to 29 who received the YFV17D yellow fever vaccine. The CDR3 runs from the conserved cysteine through the conserved F or W. The D gene is left open where the match is weak. Clone sizes are given selectively: once, few, many, or a class where the clone is expanded.

>TRBV23-1|TRBJ2-1|NA|NA
TGCGCCAGCAGTCCTGCCAGGTGCAATGAGCAGTTCTTC
CASSPARCNEQFF
>TRBV7-9|TRBJ2-1|NA|NA
TGTGCCAGCAGCTTAGAACTGGTCCTGTTCTTC
CASSLELVLFF
>TRBV5-6|TRBJ1-5|NA|many
TGTGCCAGCAGCTTGCGCCGGCAGGGTGGACAGCCCCAGCATTTT
CASSLRRQGGQPQHF
>TRBV19|TRBJ2-2|TRBD1|NA
TGTGCCAGTAGTGACAGGGTGAATACTTACACCGGGGAGCTGTTTTTT
CASSDRVNTYTGELFF
>TRBV4-1|TRBJ2-4|NA|few
TGCGCCAGCAGCCAGCCGGGACCCGGACCGACTATAGCCAAAAACATTCAGTACTTC
CASSQPGPGPTIAKNIQYF
>TRBV12-3/TRBV12-4|TRBJ1-5|NA|NA
TGTGCCAGCAGCCCGGACAGAAACAATCAGCCCCAGCATTTT
CASSPDRNNQPQHF
>TRBV20-1|TRBJ2-3|NA|NA
TGCAGTGCTTCCCCGTCTCCAGATACGCAGTATTTT
CSASPSPDTQYF
>TRBV6-4|TRBJ2-3|TRBD1|few
TGTGCCAGCATAAGGGGGCGGAGTAGCACAGATACGCAGTATTTT
CASIRGRSSTDTQYF
>TRBV20-1|TRBJ2-1|TRBD2|NA
TGCAGTGCTAGAGTCGGGGGGGGAGACAATGAGCAGTTCTTC
CSARVGGGDNEQFF
>TRBV20-1|TRBJ2-3|TRBD1|NA
TGCAGTGCTATGGGACAGGGGAGCTGGGATACGCAGTATTTT
CSAMGQGSWDTQYF
>TRBV20-1|TRBJ1-5|NA|many
TGCAGTGCTAGAGTCCGAGGCAGGGGTGGCAATCAGCCCCAGCATTTT
CSARVRGRGGNQPQHF
>TRBV7-9|TRBJ2-3|TRBD2|NA
TGTGCCAGCAGCTTAGTTTCTAGCGGGGATGGCACAGATACGCAGTATTTT
CASSLVSSGDGTDTQYF
>TRBV15|TRBJ2-5|TRBD1|NA
TGTGCCACCAGCAGAGACACAGGGGAAGAGACCCAGTACTTC
CATSRDTGEETQYF
>TRBV12-3/TRBV12-4|TRBJ1-2|TRBD1|few
TGTGCCAGCAGTTCGACAGGGAATAACTATGGCTACACCTTC
CASSSTGNNYGYTF
>TRBV5-1|TRBJ1-4|NA|few
TGCGCCAGCAGCCCCTGGGAAGGGCTCAATAATGAAAAACTGTTTTTT
CASSPWEGLNNEKLFF
>TRBV6-5|TRBJ1-2|NA|many
TGTGCCAGCAGTTATTCAGGTTCCTATGGCTACACCTTC
CASSYSGSYGYTF
>TRBV7-2|TRBJ2-1|NA|NA
TGTGCCAGCAGCTTGATGGGCGGGGCGAACTTCAATGAGCAGTTCTTC
CASSLMGGANFNEQFF
>TRBV12-3/TRBV12-4|TRBJ1-1|NA|NA
TGTGCCAGCAGGAGGAGTCCCTCGGGCACTGAAGCTTTCTTT
CASRRSPSGTEAFF
>TRBV20-1|TRBJ2-7|NA|few
TGCAGTGCTAGACCCCTGGGGGGTGGTACCTCCTACGAGCAGTACTTC
CSARPLGGGTSYEQYF
>TRBV5-1|TRBJ2-5|NA|NA
TGCGCCAGCAGCGTAGGGACGGAAGAGACCCAGTACTTC
CASSVGTEETQYF
>TRBV6-1|TRBJ1-2|NA|NA
TGTGCCAGCAGTCAATACAGGGTAGACTATGGCTACACCTTC
CASSQYRVDYGYTF
>TRBV6-5|TRBJ1-6|TRBD1|NA
TGTGCCAGCAGTTACTCGAAGGGGGGCAGGGGGGATTCACCCCTCCACTTT
CASSYSKGGRGDSPLHF
>TRBV11-1|TRBJ2-3|NA|NA
TGTGCCAGCAGCTTAGGCATAAACTTTAGTCCGTCTAGCACAGATACGCAGTATTTT
CASSLGINFSPSSTDTQYF
>TRBV10-3|TRBJ2-7|NA|few
TGTGCCATCACCCAGGGGCAATCCTACGAGCAGTACTTC
CAITQGQSYEQYF
>TRBV4-1|TRBJ1-5|NA|few
TGCGCCAGCAGCCAGATACCCCTGCTGAATCAGCCCCAGCATTTT
CASSQIPLLNQPQHF
>TRBV6-1|TRBJ2-2|TRBD1|NA
TGTGCCAGCAGTCCGCGGGCGGGACAGGGCCCGTCCGGGGAGCTGTTTTTT
CASSPRAGQGPSGELFF
>TRBV6-5|TRBJ1-2|NA|NA
TGTGCCAGCAGTTCCTCCTGGACAGTTGGCTACACCTTC
CASSSSWTVGYTF
>TRBV24-1|TRBJ2-7|NA|NA
TGTGCCACCCCCCGCGCCGGGACTGAAGCCTCGACCTCCTACGAGCAGTACTTC
CATPRAGTEASTSYEQYF
>TRBV20-1|TRBJ1-2|NA|few
TGCAGTGCTACGCCCCTGGGGCGGGAGGGCTACACCTTC
CSATPLGREGYTF
>TRBV5-1|TRBJ2-3|NA|few
TGCGCCAGCAGCTTAGCGGCCTCAGATACGCAGTATTTT
CASSLAASDTQYF
>TRBV12-3/TRBV12-4|TRBJ2-2|TRBD1|few
TGTGCCAGCAGTTTCTGGACAGGGGGCCCTACCGGGGAGCTGTTTTTT
CASSFWTGGPTGELFF
>TRBV20-1|TRBJ2-7|TRBD1|NA
TGCAGTGCAAGGGACAGGACATCCGAGCAGTACTTC
CSARDRTSEQYF
>TRBV7-3|TRBJ2-6|NA|NA
TGTGCCAGCAGTCCTAGGGCGTTCGGGGCCAACGTCCTGACTTTC
CASSPRAFGANVLTF
>TRBV27|TRBJ2-3|NA|many
TGTGCCAGCAGGTTAAACAGGGTGGACACAGATACGCAGTATTTT
CASRLNRVDTDTQYF
>TRBV20-1|TRBJ2-1|TRBD2|many
TGCAGTGCTAGGACTAGCGGGGGGAGTGAGCAGTTCTTC
CSARTSGGSEQFF
>TRBV6-5|TRBJ1-3|NA|NA
TGTGCCAGCAGTTACGGGCATGCCGACTCTGGAAACACCATATATTTT
CASSYGHADSGNTIYF
>TRBV4-1|TRBJ2-7|NA|few
TGCGCCAGCAGCCAAGTCTTTGGCCGAAAGATCTACGAGCAGTACTTC
CASSQVFGRKIYEQYF
>TRBV6-4|TRBJ2-6|NA|few
TGTGCCAGCAGTGATGGTCTCTCTGGGGCCAACGTCCTGACTTTC
CASSDGLSGANVLTF
>TRBV6-1|TRBJ2-5|NA|NA
TGTGCCAGCTCCACCGACACTTTCGGACAGACCCAGTACTTC
CASSTDTFGQTQYF
>TRBV6-2/TRBV6-3|TRBJ2-5|NA|NA
TGTGCCAGCAGTTACTCGACTCCCCTAGCTGGTGGAGAGACCCAGTACTTC
CASSYSTPLAGGETQYF
>TRBV5-1|TRBJ2-5|NA|NA
TGCGCCAGCCGAGACACCGTGGAGACCCAGTACTTC
CASRDTVETQYF
>TRBV6-6|TRBJ2-7|NA|few
TGTGCCAGCAGCCCCGAACAGGAGCAGTACTTC
CASSPEQEQYF
>TRBV20-1|TRBJ2-4|TRBD2|many
TGCAGTGCTAGAGATCTAGCGGGGGGGGAAGCCAAAAACATTCAGTACTTC
CSARDLAGGEAKNIQYF
>TRBV5-1|TRBJ2-5|NA|few
TGCGCCAGCAGCTTGGCTTTTCCGGGACATCAAGAGACCCAGTACTTC
CASSLAFPGHQETQYF
>TRBV12-3/TRBV12-4|TRBJ2-5|NA|NA
TGTGCCAGCAGTTTAGAATATGTGGAGACCCAGTACTTC
CASSLEYVETQYF
>TRBV2|TRBJ2-1|NA|few
TGTGCCAGCCTCGCCTACAATGAGCAGTTCTTC
CASLAYNEQFF
>TRBV9|TRBJ2-2|NA|few
TGTGCCAGCAGCGTAGTTGTACAGGGCACCGGGGAGCTGTTTTTT
CASSVVVQGTGELFF
>TRBV28|TRBJ1-1|NA|NA
TGTGCCAGCAGCCGGACCTTGGGCACTGAAGCTTTCTTT
CASSRTLGTEAFF
>TRBV20-1|TRBJ2-7|NA|NA
TGCAGTGCTAGAGAAAGGGTTTTACCCTACGAGCAGTACTTC
CSARERVLPYEQYF
>TRBV9|TRBJ1-2|NA|many
TGTGCCAGCAGCTGGGAGCTGGACAGAACACAATCTAACTATGGCTACACCTTC
CASSWELDRTQSNYGYTF
>TRBV16|TRBJ2-3|TRBD1|NA
TGTGCCAGCAGCCAATCCATAGGGGGCGTCACAGATACGCAGTATTTT
CASSQSIGGVTDTQYF
>TRBV18|TRBJ1-2|NA|few
TGTGCCAGCTCACCCCAGGAAAACTATGGCTACACCTTC
CASSPQENYGYTF
>TRBV7-2|TRBJ1-2|NA|few
TGTGCCAGCAGCTCCCGGGACACCCGGGCGGGCTACACCTTC
CASSSRDTRAGYTF
>TRBV5-1|TRBJ2-7|TRBD2|NA
TGCGCCAGCAGCATAACCTTAGCGGGGGGCAGCTCCTACGAGCAGTACTTC
CASSITLAGGSSYEQYF
>TRBV15|TRBJ2-5|NA|NA
TGTGCCACCAGCAGAAACGGGGGATTTCAAGAGACCCAGTACTTC
CATSRNGGFQETQYF